What follows are 16 T cell receptor beta chains derived from one specimen sequenced in a study of blood T cell repertoires in COVID-19. TCRdb keeps only in-frame clones here, not all; method: immunoSEQ multiplex PCR. Of about 300,000 clones listed, nearly 90% are singletons. The sequencing input was PBMCs or T cells enriched from blood (not recorded which). Receptors were obtained from a woman aged 30 to 39 who had recovered from COVID-19.

V gene TRBV25-1 combines with J gene TRBJ1-5; tentatively, D is TRBD1 (5 bases). V gave up 6 bases and J gave up 2 bases, with 5 bases separating them. The CDR3 loop spans 12 amino acids. CDR1 and CDR2 (germline): MGHDK, SYGVNS. CDR3 nucleotide sequence: TGTGCCAGCAGCAGGGGCAATCAGCCCCAGCATTTT. This translates into CASSRGNQPQHF.

This chain joins TRBV15 and TRBJ1-1; 7 bases fit TRBD1. The germline V gene has CDR1 LNHNV and CDR2 YYDKDF (reference sequence). The CDR3 runs 13 residues. After removal of 2 bases from V and 4 bases from J, the junction contained 1 base not matched to a gene. CDR3 nucleotides: TGTGCCACCAGCAGACCAGGGGGCACTGAAGCTTTCTTT. Translating it yields CATSRPGGTEAFF.

The CDR3 DNA reads as TGTGCCAGCACCACAGGGCTTCCGAACACTGAAGCTTTCTTT. It yields the protein CASTTGLPNTEAFF. The chain uses TRBV6-5 and TRBJ1-1, with D possibly being TRBD1 (6 bases). The length of the CDR3 is 14 residues. Germline V CDR1 and CDR2: MNHEY, SVGAGI. Deletions cut 7 bases from V and 1 base from J, with 13 bases between.

This chain joins TRBV30 and TRBJ2-3; 12 positions agree with TRBD2. J lost 4 bases, V lost 4 bases, and 15 bases had no gene match. The CDR3 extends over 18 amino acids. The germline V gene encodes CDR1 GTSNPN and CDR2 SVGIG (reference sequence). The chain's CDR3 is CAWIHPLLAGGPPDTQYF. As DNA, the CDR3 is TGTGCCTGGATCCACCCCTTACTAGCGGGGGGCCCGCCAGATACGCAGTATTTT.

The chain recombines TRBV5-4 with TRBJ2-5; 7 nucleotides line up with TRBD2. Trimming removed 3 bases from V and 4 bases from J; junction bases left unmatched: 3. Germline CDR1 is SGHNT and CDR2 is YYREEE (reference sequence). The CDR3 length is 13 residues. CDR3 amino acids: CASSSGGSETQYF. In DNA form, the CDR3 reads TGTGCCAGCAGCTCGGGGGGATCAGAGACCCAGTACTTC. Variable domain in full (rest from reference TRBV5-4 and TRBJ2-5): ETGVTQSPTHLIKTRGQQVTLRCSSQSGHNTVSWYQQALGQGPQFIFQYYREEENGRGNFPPRFSGLQFPNYSSELNVNALELDDSALYLCASSSGGSETQYFGPGTRLLVL.

This sequence joins TRBV2 and TRBJ1-2; maybe TRBD1 (5 bases). This CDR3 contains 15 residues. Germline V gene lookup returns CDR1 SNHLY and CDR2 FYNNEI. V lost 5 bases, J lost 5 bases, and 18 bases lay in between. The CDR3 DNA sequence: TGTGCCAGCAGTAAAGACAGCTTTGAAGGTTATGGCTACACCTTC. The encoded protein is CASSKDSFEGYGYTF.

The chain uses TRBV20-1 and TRBJ1-2, with 8 nucleotides matching TRBD1. The CDR3 length is 11 residues. CDR1 and CDR2 from the germline V gene are DFQATT and SNEGSKA (reference sequence). Trimming took 6 bases from V and 9 from J; bases not matched to a gene: 6. The chain's CDR3 is CSAQTGGSYTF. CDR3 sequence (DNA): TGCAGTGCACAAACAGGGGGAAGCTACACCTTC.

This chain connects TRBV11-2 to TRBJ2-1; 7 bases are shared with TRBD1. V gave up 5 bases and J gave up 1 base; unmatched junction bases: 14. The CDR3 spans 18 residues. Germline CDR1 is SGHAT and CDR2 is FQNNGV. DNA of the CDR3: TGTGCCAGCAGCGCCGGGCTGACAGGGTTGAAGTCCTACAATGAGCAGTTCTTC. Its translation is CASSAGLTGLKSYNEQFF.

The rearrangement links TRBV4-1 to TRBJ1-1; D is ambiguous. The CDR3 sequence is 14 residues long. V was shortened by 7 bases and J by 4 bases, with 16 bases between the two germline ends. CDR1 is MGHRA, CDR2 YSYEKL, per germline. CDR3 nucleotide sequence: TGCGCCAGCACCCTCGGAGGCCTTATCACTGAAGCTTTCTTT. Its translation: CASTLGGLITEAFF.

V is TRBV9 and J is TRBJ1-1; D is unclear. This CDR3 region has 15 residues. Trimming cost V 7 bases and J 4 bases, with 20 bases left between them. CDR1 and CDR2 (germline): SGDLS, YYNGEE. The CDR3 is CASCPGPEAGTEAFF. Here the CDR3 DNA reads TGTGCCAGCTGTCCAGGACCCGAAGCGGGCACTGAAGCTTTCTTT. The whole variable domain, filled in from reference TRBV9 and TRBJ1-1, reads DSGVTQTPKHLITATGQRVTLRCSPRSGDLSVYWYQQSLDQGLQFLIQYYNGEERAKGNILERFSAQQFPDLHSELNLSSLELGDSALYFCASCPGPEAGTEAFFGQGTRLTVV.

The chain has TRBV30 and TRBJ1-2, with 10 bases identical to TRBD1. Germline CDR1 reads GTSNPN; CDR2 reads SVGIG (reference sequence). CDR3 length: 14 residues. J gave up 9 bases and V 0 bases, and 7 bases lay outside the gene matches. CDR3 sequence reads: CAWSVAGQGFRYTF. CDR3 nucleotides: TGTGCCTGGAGTGTAGCGGGACAGGGGTTTCGCTACACCTTC.

The genes are TRBV7-2 and TRBJ1-1, with D perhaps matching TRBD1 (6 bases). Germline values: CDR1 SGHTA, CDR2 FQGNSA. CDR3 length equals 14 residues. Trimming removed 6 bases from V and 0 bases from J, with 11 bases in between. CDR3 sequence (DNA): TGTGCCAGCAGACCGACAGGAATGAACACTGAAGCTTTCTTT. It specifies CASRPTGMNTEAFF.

The chain joins TRBV30 to TRBJ2-2; the D gene is possibly TRBD1 (6 bases). Trimming pared 4 bases from V and 4 bases from J, leaving 13 bases between. CDR3 length: 14 residues. Germline CDR1 and CDR2: GTSNPN and SVGIG (reference sequence). CDR3 amino acids: CAWTTGIGTGELFF. The DNA of the CDR3 is TGTGCCTGGACTACAGGGATCGGCACCGGGGAGCTGTTTTTT.

The rearrangement links TRBV30 to TRBJ1-2; D ambiguous. The germline CDR1 and CDR2 sequences are GTSNPN and SVGIG (reference sequence). V shed 3 bases and J shed 13 bases, with 15 bases lying between them. The CDR3 is 11 residues long. CDR3 amino acids: CAWRRGFIVTF. In DNA form, the CDR3 reads TGTGCCTGGAGACGCGGCTTCATTGTCACCTTC.

This sequence joins TRBV27 and TRBJ1-1; the D gene is possibly TRBD1 (6 bases). The CDR3 covers 15 residues. Trimming left V 5 bases short and J 6 bases short, with 19 bases between. The germline V gene has CDR1 MNHEY and CDR2 SMNVEV (reference sequence). The CDR3 DNA follows: TGTGCCAGCAGTATTACGTACAGGGTTAGCGCTGAAGCTTTCTTT. This sequence encodes CASSITYRVSAEAFF.

The gene calls are TRBV7-9 and TRBJ1-1; 10 nucleotides agree with TRBD1. The J segment lost 2 bases and the V segment lost 6 bases, leaving 12 bases of the junction unmatched. In germline, CDR1 is SEHNR, CDR2 FQNEAQ (reference sequence). The CDR3 loop spans 17 amino acids. This chain's CDR3 is CASRSKPGTGDNTEAFF. The CDR3 nucleotides read TGTGCCAGCAGATCCAAACCGGGGACAGGGGATAACACTGAAGCTTTCTTT.